The subject of this entry is one T cell receptor beta chain. No antigen is known for it. Distinct nucleotide sequences in the sample also encode this CDR3. The sample is drawn from a study of shared clonotypes between healthy human individuals. Study-wide results and caveats: Lower generation probabilities were found for non-shared clonotypes than for those shared by all four donors. Investigators collected only blood, and repertoires in tissues likely differ. The study generally estimated greater richness for naive than memory subsets.

Looked up from germline, CDR1 is LGHNA and CDR2 is YNFKEQ. The CDR3 runs to 15 residues. J gave up 0 bases and V 1 base, and 0 bases lay outside the gene matches. Assay: immunoSEQ multiplex PCR; the TCRdb copy retains only in-frame clones and omits some. The table has roughly 2,000,000 clones, roughly 93% seen once; the top ten hold more than 1.5%. Naive CD8 cells lacked CD45RO, underwent positive selection for CCR7 and left out terminally differentiated effector memory CD45RA+ cells. The TCR comes from a man aged 18 to 29 in good health. Some clones in this sample may be carry-over from other donors' samples. The chain combines TRBV4-2 with TRBJ2-1; 7 bases line up with TRBD2. Input material: naive CD8+ T cells from PBMCs. Here the CDR3 reads CASSQGTSSYNEQFF. The CDR3 nucleotides read TGTGCCAGCAGCCAAGGGACTAGCTCCTACAATGAGCAGTTCTTC.